The next 6 T cell receptor beta chains were all read from a single sample in a study of T-cell memory formation after mild COVID-19 (dated by TCRdb to 2020 to 2023). The method behind the library was 5' RACE. Sequencing was carried out with an Illumina NovaSeq 6000. TCRdb reworked the public reads: Q25 trimming with fastp, MiXCR clone assembly, productive beta chains retained. All rows with the same CDR3 protein become a single entry with the most common DNA and genes. Recorded for this sample are approximately 100,000 distinct CDR3 sequences; 15% to 20% of them occurred a single time. 28% of the sample is in the top ten clones. The sequencing sample was made of PBMCs or a T cell subset sorted from them (not recorded which). These receptors all come from an adult woman who had mild COVID-19 (a few samples of this study predate the infection). The sample titles of this study are shuffled in the database, so cell type and time point are left out; the donor was told from shared clones.

This clonotype has just a few counts. The genes are TRBV19 and TRBJ1-2; a weak D match, TRBD1 (5 bases). The CDR3 extends over 14 amino acids. V lost 6 bases and J lost 4, with 15 bases in between. Germline V gene data show CDR1 as LNHDA and CDR2 as SQIVND (reference sequence). The CDR3 DNA reads as TGTGCCAGTAGCGGGCAGCTAGGGGCCTATGGCTACACCTTC. Its translation: CASSGQLGAYGYTF.

The V gene is TRBV7-9, the J gene TRBJ1-5; the match to TRBD1 covers 8 bases. V shed 5 bases and J 3 bases; nucleotides not matched to a gene: 15. Germline CDR1 SEHNR, CDR2 FQNEAQ (reference sequence). The CDR3 extends over 18 amino acids. In DNA form, the CDR3 reads TGTGCCAGCAGCCCTTCTGTTGAGACAGGGGTTACCAATCAGCCCCAGCATTTT. Translating it yields CASSPSVETGVTNQPQHF.

The J gene is TRBJ2-1, the V gene TRBV9; 9 bases line up with TRBD2. The trim removed 3 bases at V and 7 bases at J, leaving 11 bases unmatched. The CDR3 is made up of 16 amino acids. Looked up from germline, CDR1 is SGDLS and CDR2 is YYNGEE. The CDR3 DNA reads as TGTGCCAGCAGCGCCACTGCGGGGGGGCCACCTAATGAGCAGTTCTTC. Its translation is CASSATAGGPPNEQFF.

This clonotype was observed a few times. The V call is TRBV27, the J call TRBJ2-3; D could derive from TRBD1 or TRBD2 (6 bases each). Germline CDR1 MNHEY, CDR2 SMNVEV (reference sequence). Trimming removed 6 bases from V and 2 bases from J, with 18 bases in between. The CDR3 spans 16 residues. The CDR3 spells CASSPSVGGLTDTQYF. For the CDR3, the DNA is TGTGCCAGCAGCCCCTCTGTCGGGGGCCTCACAGATACGCAGTATTTT.

The rearrangement joins TRBV4-1 to TRBJ2-3, with 8 bases fitting TRBD1. Germline assignment: CDR1 MGHRA and CDR2 YSYEKL. V gave up 0 bases and J gave up 0 bases; unmatched junction bases: 2. The CDR3 spans 16 residues. This CDR3 is CASSQETGVSTDTQYF. CDR3 DNA: TGCGCCAGCAGCCAAGAGACAGGGGTTAGCACAGATACGCAGTATTTT.

This clonotype occurred a few times. The rearrangement joins TRBV7-8 to TRBJ2-5; 7 nucleotides line up with TRBD1. V trimming: 11 bases; J trimming: 3 bases; junction bases outside the gene matches: 9. Germline V lookup: CDR1 SGHVS, CDR2 FQNEAQ. The length of the CDR3 is 13 residues. CDR3 residues: CACRDSVEETQYF. CDR3 sequence (DNA): TGTGCCTGCCGGGACAGCGTCGAAGAGACCCAGTACTTC.